The rows below give T cell receptor beta chains drawn from one sample of a study of metastatic and nonmetastatic thyroid tumors. With MiXCR, TCRdb called clones anew from the PCR reads. The repertoire includes about 40,000 clones, around 10% of them detected once, and roughly 23% sits in the top ten. Material: blood. These receptors all come from a female donor with papillary thyroid cancer or a benign thyroid nodule (not recorded which). Some clones in this sample may be carry-over from other donors' samples. The CDR3 runs from the conserved cysteine through the conserved F or W. The D gene is left open where the match is weak. A row's size may be missing; if present it is once, few, many or a size class.

V gene: TRBV20-1; D gene: -; J gene: TRBJ2-3; clone size: -; CDR3 DNA: TGCAGTGCTACCAGGGAGACAGATACGCAGTATTTT; CDR3 protein: CSATRETDTQYF
V gene: TRBV2; D gene: TRBD2; J gene: TRBJ2-1; clone size: many; CDR3 DNA: TGTGCCAGCAGGCGGGAGGCGGGAGGGATCAATGAGCAGTTCTTC; CDR3 protein: CASRREAGGINEQFF
V gene: TRBV30; D gene: TRBD2; J gene: TRBJ2-1; clone size: many; CDR3 DNA: TGTGCCTGGAATCACCTTGGGGCTAGCGGTGACAATGAGCAGTTCTTC; CDR3 protein: CAWNHLGASGDNEQFF
V gene: TRBV2; D gene: TRBD2; J gene: TRBJ2-1; clone size: many; CDR3 DNA: TGTGCCAGCAGTGTGGGAGGGGACTCCTACAATGAGCAGTTCTTC; CDR3 protein: CASSVGGDSYNEQFF
V gene: TRBV2; D gene: TRBD2; J gene: TRBJ2-7; clone size: many; CDR3 DNA: TGTGCCAGCAACCAAGCGGGAGTCGGCCGCGAGCAGTACTTC; CDR3 protein: CASNQAGVGREQYF
V gene: TRBV3-1; D gene: TRBD2; J gene: TRBJ2-7; clone size: many; CDR3 DNA: TGTGCCAGCAGCCTAACGAGTAGCGGGAGGTACGAGCAGTACTTC; CDR3 protein: CASSLTSSGRYEQYF
V gene: TRBV6-1; D gene: TRBD1; J gene: TRBJ1-2; clone size: few; CDR3 DNA: TGTGCCACCTCTCGGGACAGAAACTATGGCTACACCTTC; CDR3 protein: CATSRDRNYGYTF
V gene: TRBV15; D gene: -; J gene: TRBJ2-5; clone size: many; CDR3 DNA: TGTGCCACCAGCAGAGAGGGCTCCCCGGAGACCCAGTACTTC; CDR3 protein: CATSREGSPETQYF
V gene: TRBV27; D gene: TRBD2; J gene: TRBJ2-3; clone size: -; CDR3 DNA: TGTGCCAGCCTTAAAAGCGGGAAAGAGACAGATACGCAGTATTTT; CDR3 protein: CASLKSGKETDTQYF
V gene: TRBV5-1; D gene: -; J gene: TRBJ2-1; clone size: many; CDR3 DNA: TGCGCCAGCAGCTTGGAGGGCAATGAGCAGTTCTTC; CDR3 protein: CASSLEGNEQFF
V gene: TRBV29-1; D gene: TRBD2; J gene: TRBJ2-1; clone size: -; CDR3 DNA: TGCAGCGGGGCACTAGCGGTTTCCTACAATGAGCAGTTCTTC; CDR3 protein: CSGALAVSYNEQFF
V gene: TRBV4-3; D gene: TRBD1; J gene: TRBJ1-2; clone size: many; CDR3 DNA: TGCGCCAGCAGCCAAGAAGGGGACAGGGCGTTTGGTTACACCTTC; CDR3 protein: CASSQEGDRAFGYTF
V gene: TRBV7-3; D gene: -; J gene: TRBJ2-7; clone size: many; CDR3 DNA: TGTGCCAGCAGCCCGGGACACCAAAACTACGAGCAGTACTTC; CDR3 protein: CASSPGHQNYEQYF
V gene: TRBV27; D gene: TRBD2; J gene: TRBJ2-3; clone size: -; CDR3 DNA: TGTGCCGGCAGTTCCCTCCCCGGACTAGAGGAGATCACAGATACGCAGTATTTT; CDR3 protein: CAGSSLPGLEEITDTQYF
V gene: TRBV6-2/TRBV6-3; D gene: -; J gene: TRBJ1-1; clone size: -; CDR3 DNA: TGTGCCAGCAGTTACTCTTCAGTTACTGGGACTGAAGCTTTCTTT; CDR3 protein: CASSYSSVTGTEAFF
V gene: TRBV5-1; D gene: TRBD1; J gene: TRBJ2-7; clone size: many; CDR3 DNA: TGCGCCAGCAGCGGTGGGGACAGGGACTCCTACGAGCAGTACTTC; CDR3 protein: CASSGGDRDSYEQYF
V gene: TRBV28; D gene: -; J gene: TRBJ2-3; clone size: few; CDR3 DNA: -; CDR3 protein: CASILGAQVDTQYF